This section outlines one T cell receptor (beta chain) sequence together with its context. Antigen unknown. This sample stems from a study of cytomegalovirus exposure and HLA in healthy donors. Overall study findings and caveats: The study designated around 150 TCR beta chains cytomegalovirus-associated. When a later analysis compared HLA-associated TCR beta chains with equally common others, the HLA-associated chains turned out to be more clonally expanded and to have lower generation probabilities.

The germline V and J ends were trimmed by 3 bases and 7 bases, with 12 bases remaining between them. The CDR3 loop spans 13 amino acids. The germline gives CDR1 MNHEY, CDR2 SMNVEV (reference sequence). This PCR relied on a set of 60 Vbeta primers and 13 Jbeta primers. Libraries were prepared by immunoSEQ multiplex PCR; TCRdb keeps only in-frame clonotypes and omits some of them. The sample lists about 200,000 clones, about four fifths occurring once. The receptor was derived from a man aged 30 to 45 in good health and CMV-seronegative. Specimen: PBMCs. This chain joins TRBV27 and TRBJ1-2, with D perhaps TRBD1 (5 bases). The CDR3 sequence: CASSLGGAGGYTF. The CDR3 nucleotides read TGTGCCAGCAGTTTGGGAGGGGCGGGTGGCTACACCTTC.